This TCR beta chain was recovered during a study of OX40 agonist ivuxolimab in advanced cancers. Study-wide background: Patients received ivuxolimab, an agonistic anti-OX40 (CD134) antibody. Averaging roughly 60 years in age, with a range of about 23 to 90, the cohort was about 83% male.

Patients had blood sampled at baseline and again on cycle 4 day 1 and cycle 7 day 1. Sequencing was performed with immunoSEQ multiplex PCR; in TCRdb, only in-frame clones are kept and a portion is missing. The sample has 78,000 or so clones, about 85% seen once; the top ten hold roughly a sixth. The TCR originated in an adult with an advanced solid tumor such as melanoma, head and neck, liver or kidney cancer. The starting material was CD4+ or CD8+ T cells sorted from blood, obtained in a trial of the OX40 agonist ivuxolimab.

CDR3 in amino acids: CASSLYTGANTEAFF. The CDR3 DNA reads TGTGCCAGCAGCTTATATACAGGGGCTAACACTGAAGCTTTCTTT. This chain links TRBV7-2 with TRBJ1-1; 7 bases are a match to TRBD1. Per germline, CDR1 SGHTA and CDR2 FQGNSA. V lost 2 bases and J lost 2; bases outside the gene matches: 5. This CDR3 has 15 residues.